The 18 T cell receptor beta chains below all came from one sample that was sequenced in a study of T cell responses to AZD1222 COVID-19 vaccine. This table comes from immunoSEQ multiplex PCR, and its TCRdb copy is limited to in-frame clones, with some not included. The sample holds 120,000 to 150,000 clones, about 91% seen once. This specimen consisted of peripheral blood, obtained on day 0 of AZD1222 vaccination. The receptors come from an adult in good health.

The V gene is TRBV13, the J gene TRBJ2-7, with 9 bases matching TRBD2. V trimming: 0 bases; J trimming: 4 bases; junction bases outside the gene matches: 4. Germline V gene lookup returns CDR1 PRHDT and CDR2 FYEKMQ (reference sequence). The CDR3 totals 15 residues. The CDR3 coding sequence is TGTGCCAGCAGCTTAGGCGGGACTAGCCGGTACGAGCAGTACTTC. Its translation: CASSLGGTSRYEQYF.

The V call is TRBV6-5, the J call TRBJ1-1; 7 positions agree with TRBD1. The germline CDR1 and CDR2 sequences are MNHEY and SVGAGI. The length of the CDR3 is 15 residues. The junction had 6 bases not matched to a gene; V was cut back by 5 bases and J by 0 bases. The CDR3 reads CASSRTGTVNTEAFF. DNA for the CDR3: TGTGCCAGCAGTCGAACCGGGACAGTGAACACTGAAGCTTTCTTT.

This clone is a singleton in its sample. The chain joins TRBV7-2 to TRBJ1-1, with 7 bases matching TRBD1. The trim removed 5 bases at V and 1 base at J, leaving 4 bases unmatched. There are 14 residues in the CDR3. Germline V gives CDR1 SGHTA, CDR2 FQGNSA. CDR3 bases: TGTGCCAGCAGCACTCGACAGGGGAACACTGAAGCTTTCTTT. Translated, it gives CASSTRQGNTEAFF. The full variable domain, with the rest looked up from reference TRBV7-2 and TRBJ1-1, is GAGVSQSPSNKVTEKGKDVELRCDPISGHTALYWYRQSLGQGLEFLIYFQGNSAPDKSGLPSDRFSAERTGGSVSTLTIQRTQQEDSAVYLCASSTRQGNTEAFFGQGTRLTVV.

This clone was recorded only once. The chain uses TRBV12-5 and TRBJ2-1; the match to TRBD2 covers 7 bases. V dropped 2 bases and J dropped 12; count of bases not matched to a gene: 10. The CDR3 is made up of 14 amino acids. The germline V gene has CDR1 LGHNT and CDR2 FRNRAP. CDR3 amino acids: CASGLTDPGGGQFF. CDR3 sequence (DNA): TGTGCTAGTGGTTTGACCGACCCGGGAGGTGGGCAGTTCTTC.

The V gene is TRBV7-8, the J gene TRBJ1-5; 10 bases are a match to TRBD1. The CDR3 consists of 16 residues. V gave up 3 bases and J gave up 7 bases; unmatched junction bases: 9. The germline V gene has CDR1 SGHVS and CDR2 FQNEAQ. CDR3 in amino acids: CASSFRDRGGRQPQHF. CDR3 bases: TGTGCCAGCAGCTTCCGGGACAGGGGAGGAAGGCAGCCCCAGCATTTT.

The chain couples TRBV27 to TRBJ1-5; D unclear. Germline CDR1 reads MNHEY; CDR2 reads SMNVEV (reference sequence). The CDR3 is made up of 13 amino acids. The V gene lost 6 bases and the J gene lost 0 bases, with 6 bases spanning the gap. This chain's CDR3 is CASSAYSNQPQHF. Here the CDR3 DNA reads TGTGCCAGCAGCGCATATAGCAATCAGCCCCAGCATTTT.

The chain joins TRBV20-1 to TRBJ1-2; 9 nucleotides agree with TRBD1. The trim removed 3 bases at V and 5 bases at J, leaving 7 bases unmatched. Germline V gene data show CDR1 as DFQATT and CDR2 as SNEGSKA (reference sequence). CDR3 length equals 14 residues. The chain's CDR3 is CSASGTGWDYGYTF. CDR3 DNA: TGCAGTGCTAGTGGGACAGGGTGGGATTATGGCTACACCTTC.

The V and J genes are TRBV6-2 or TRBV6-3 and TRBJ2-3; TRBD1 might be the D (5 bases). The CDR3 is 14 amino acids. V gave up 2 bases and J gave up 5 bases, with 11 bases separating them. CDR1 is MNHEY, CDR2 SVGEGT, per germline. CDR3: CASSYGARRDTQYF. CDR3 DNA sequence: TGTGCCAGCAGTTACGGGGCCCGAAGAGATACGCAGTATTTT.

This clone was observed a few times. This rearrangement joins TRBV19 to TRBJ1-1; D is perhaps TRBD1 (5 bases). This CDR3 spans 12 amino acids. The V end lost 7 bases, the J end lost 4 bases, and 10 bases lay between the germline ends. In germline, CDR1 is LNHDA, CDR2 SQIVND (reference sequence). The DNA of the CDR3 is TGTGCCAGTACTGGGGCCGGCACTGAAGCTTTCTTT. It translates to CASTGAGTEAFF.

The rearrangement uses TRBV10-3 and TRBJ2-2, with D unclear. V was clipped by 2 bases and J by 0 bases, with 10 bases between them. The germline CDR1 and CDR2 sequences are ENHRY and SYGVKD. The CDR3 totals 16 residues. Here the CDR3 reads CAISETPPSNTGELFF. In DNA form, the CDR3 reads TGTGCCATCAGTGAGACACCTCCCTCGAACACCGGGGAGCTGTTTTTT.

V usage is TRBV2 and J usage is TRBJ1-2, with TRBD1 matching 8 bases. V dropped 6 bases and J dropped 8; count of bases not matched to a gene: 8. The CDR3 has 13 amino acids. Germline V gene sequence: CDR1 SNHLY, CDR2 FYNNEI. The CDR3 region has the DNA TGTGCCAGCAGGGACCGGGACAGGCCCGGCTACACCTTC. Translating gives CASRDRDRPGYTF.

DNA for the CDR3: TGTGCCAGCAGTTTAACCAGGGGGCGGATGGAGACCCAGTACTTC. It yields the protein CASSLTRGRMETQYF. The rearrangement joins TRBV28 to TRBJ2-5; 8 nucleotides align to TRBD1. The V gene's germline CDR1 is MDHEN and CDR2 SYDVKM. This CDR3 has 15 residues. Unmatched junction bases numbered 7, after V lost 2 bases and J lost 5 bases. Based on the CDR3 plus reference TRBV28 and TRBJ2-5, the full variable domain is DVKVTQSSRYLVKRTGEKVFLECVQDMDHENMFWYRQDPGLGLRLIYFSYDVKMKEKGDIPEGYSVSREKKERFSLILESASTNQTSMYLCASSLTRGRMETQYFGPGTRLLVL.

The chain couples TRBV12-3 or TRBV12-4 to TRBJ1-1; D uncertain. V lost 6 bases and J lost 3, with 11 bases in between. The CDR3 runs to 13 residues. The CDR3, as DNA: TGTGCCAGCAGAGAGGATAGGTACACTGAAGCTTTCTTT. Protein sequence: CASREDRYTEAFF.

The chain combines TRBV5-1 with TRBJ2-2; 10 bases match TRBD1. V lost 2 bases to trimming and J lost 8 bases; unmatched junction nucleotides: 6. The CDR3 covers 15 residues. Germline CDR1 and CDR2: SGHRS and YFSETQ. In nucleotides, the CDR3 is TGCGCCAGCAGCTTCCACGACAGGGGGCCAGGGGAGCTGTTTTTT. Encoded protein: CASSFHDRGPGELFF.

CDR3: CASSLGTYGYTF. The CDR3 DNA reads TGTGCCAGCAGTTTAGGGACCTATGGCTACACCTTC. J is TRBJ1-2 and V is TRBV28; D might be TRBD1 (5 bases). The germline gives CDR1 MDHEN, CDR2 SYDVKM. Trimming stripped 2 bases from V and 4 bases from J, with 5 bases between. The CDR3 spans 12 residues.

The CDR3 DNA reads as TGTGCCAGCACATCCGACAGGAACACTGAAGCTTTCTTT. This codes for CASTSDRNTEAFF. The chain combines TRBV12-3 or TRBV12-4 with TRBJ1-1, with a possible D match to TRBD1 (5 bases). Trimming cost V 7 bases and J 1 base, with 10 bases left between them. The CDR3 spans 13 residues.

V is TRBV7-2 and J is TRBJ2-7; possible D gene TRBD1, 6 bases. The CDR3 is 16 amino acids. Per germline, CDR1 SGHTA and CDR2 FQGNSA. Deletions cut 2 bases from V and 0 bases from J, with 14 bases between. The CDR3 DNA reads TGTGCCAGCAGCTTACGGGCTGGGGGCAGCTCCTACGAGCAGTACTTC. Protein product: CASSLRAGGSSYEQYF.

This clone was counted once. The chain links TRBV10-2 to TRBJ2-1; D ambiguous. The germline gives CDR1 WSHSY, CDR2 SAAADI. Trimming shortened V by 0 bases and J by 1 base, and 4 bases separated the two germline ends. There are 14 residues in the CDR3. The chain's CDR3 is CASSESWSYNEQFF. DNA of the CDR3: TGCGCCAGCAGTGAGTCGTGGTCCTACAATGAGCAGTTCTTC.